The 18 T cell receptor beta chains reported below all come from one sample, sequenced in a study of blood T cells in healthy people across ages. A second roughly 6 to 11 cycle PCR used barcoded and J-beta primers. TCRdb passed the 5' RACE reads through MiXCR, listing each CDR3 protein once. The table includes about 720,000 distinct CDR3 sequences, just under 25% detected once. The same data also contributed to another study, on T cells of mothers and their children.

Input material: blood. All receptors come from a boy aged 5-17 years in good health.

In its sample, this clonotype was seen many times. CDR3 residues: CSANTNPGTLHQETQYF. In nucleotides, the CDR3 is TGCAGTGCTAACACCAACCCAGGGACTCTCCACCAAGAGACCCAGTACTTC. The chain joins TRBV20-1 to TRBJ2-5, with D possibly matching TRBD2 (6 bases). Germline V gene data show CDR1 as DFQATT and CDR2 as SNEGSKA (reference sequence). V was shortened by 4 bases and J by 0 bases, with 21 bases between the two germline ends. The CDR3 runs 17 residues.

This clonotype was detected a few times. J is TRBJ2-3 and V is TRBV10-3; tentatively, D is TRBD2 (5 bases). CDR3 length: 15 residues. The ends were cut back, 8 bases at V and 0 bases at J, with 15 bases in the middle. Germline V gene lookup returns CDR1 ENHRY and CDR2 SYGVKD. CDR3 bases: TGTGCCATCGGGTCTCTCGCGGGTAGCACAGATACGCAGTATTTT. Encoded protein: CAIGSLAGSTDTQYF.

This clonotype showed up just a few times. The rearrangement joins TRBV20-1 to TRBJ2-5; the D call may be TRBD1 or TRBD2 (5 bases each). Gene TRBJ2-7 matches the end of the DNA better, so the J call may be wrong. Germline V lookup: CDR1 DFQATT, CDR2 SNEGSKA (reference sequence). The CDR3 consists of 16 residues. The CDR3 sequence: CSARDLGPTSGYEQYF. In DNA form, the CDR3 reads TGCAGTGCTAGAGATTTGGGGCCGACCAGCGGATACGAGCAGTACTTC.

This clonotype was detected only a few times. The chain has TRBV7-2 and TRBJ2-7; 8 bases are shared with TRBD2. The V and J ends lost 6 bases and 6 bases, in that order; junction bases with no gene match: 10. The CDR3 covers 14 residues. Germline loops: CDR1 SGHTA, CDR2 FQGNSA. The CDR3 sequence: CASRFTSGPSEQYF. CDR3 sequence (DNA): TGTGCCAGCAGGTTCACTAGCGGTCCTTCCGAGCAGTACTTC.

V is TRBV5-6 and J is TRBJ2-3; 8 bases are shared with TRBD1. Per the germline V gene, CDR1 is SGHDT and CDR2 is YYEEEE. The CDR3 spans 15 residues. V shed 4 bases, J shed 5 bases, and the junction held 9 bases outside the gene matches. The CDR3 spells CASSQDRGVGDTQYF. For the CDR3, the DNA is TGTGCCAGCAGCCAAGACAGGGGAGTAGGAGATACGCAGTATTTT.

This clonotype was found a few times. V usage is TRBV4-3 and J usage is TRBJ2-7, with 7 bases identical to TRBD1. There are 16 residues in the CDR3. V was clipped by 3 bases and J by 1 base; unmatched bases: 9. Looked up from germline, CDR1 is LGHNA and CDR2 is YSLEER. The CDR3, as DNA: TGCGCCAGCAGCCAGTCTAGGGCAGGGGGTTCCTACGAGCAGTACTTC. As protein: CASSQSRAGGSYEQYF.

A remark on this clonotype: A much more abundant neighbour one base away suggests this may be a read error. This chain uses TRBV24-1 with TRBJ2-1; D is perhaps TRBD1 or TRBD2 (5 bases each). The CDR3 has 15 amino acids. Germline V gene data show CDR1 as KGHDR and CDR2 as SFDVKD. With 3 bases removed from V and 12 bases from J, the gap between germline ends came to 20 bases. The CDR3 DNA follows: TGTGCCACCAGTGATCCCAGACAGACCGGACGGGGGCAGTTCTTC. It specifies CATSDPRQTGRGQFF.

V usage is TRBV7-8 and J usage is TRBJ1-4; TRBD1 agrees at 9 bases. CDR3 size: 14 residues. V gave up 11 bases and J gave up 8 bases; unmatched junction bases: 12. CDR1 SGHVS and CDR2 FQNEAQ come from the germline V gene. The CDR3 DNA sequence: TGTGCCTCCAGAGTGGGGACAGGGTCCGAAAAACTGTTTTTT. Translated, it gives CASRVGTGSEKLFF.

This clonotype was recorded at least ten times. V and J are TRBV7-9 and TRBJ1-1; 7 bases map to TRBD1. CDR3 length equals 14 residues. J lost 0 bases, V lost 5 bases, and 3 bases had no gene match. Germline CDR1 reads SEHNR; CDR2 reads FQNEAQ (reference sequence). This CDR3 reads CASSPDRVNTEAFF. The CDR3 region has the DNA TGTGCCAGCAGCCCAGACAGGGTGAACACTGAAGCTTTCTTT.

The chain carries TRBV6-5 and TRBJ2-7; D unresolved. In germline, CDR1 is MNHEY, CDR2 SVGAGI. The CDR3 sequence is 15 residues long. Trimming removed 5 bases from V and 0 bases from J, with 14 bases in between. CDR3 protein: CASSRAPAISYEQYF. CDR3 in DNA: TGTGCCAGCAGTCGGGCCCCAGCCATCTCCTACGAGCAGTACTTC.

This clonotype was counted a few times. The CDR3, as DNA: TGTGCCAGCAGCCAGACAGGGCGAGGGGCCAAAAACATTCAGTACTTC. Encoded protein: CASSQTGRGAKNIQYF. V and J are TRBV11-2 and TRBJ2-4, with 7 bases matching TRBD1. This CDR3 spans 16 amino acids. Germline V lookup: CDR1 SGHAT, CDR2 FQNNGV. The ends lost 5 bases at V and 1 base at J; junction bases unmatched: 8.

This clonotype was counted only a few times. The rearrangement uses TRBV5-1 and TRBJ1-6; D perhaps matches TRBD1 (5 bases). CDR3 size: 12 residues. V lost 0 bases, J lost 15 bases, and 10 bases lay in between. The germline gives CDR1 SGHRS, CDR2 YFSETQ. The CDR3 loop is CASSLVGEVLHF. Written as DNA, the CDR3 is TGCGCCAGCAGCTTGGTGGGGGAAGTCCTCCACTTT.

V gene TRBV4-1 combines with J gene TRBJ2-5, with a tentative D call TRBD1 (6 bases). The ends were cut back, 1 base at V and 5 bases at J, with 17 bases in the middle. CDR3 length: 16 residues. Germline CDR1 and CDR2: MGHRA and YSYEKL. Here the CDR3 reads CASSQVPDRRGETQYF. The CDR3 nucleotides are TGCGCCAGCAGCCAAGTCCCTGACAGGAGAGGGGAGACCCAGTACTTC.

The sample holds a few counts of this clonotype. The CDR3 region is CASSLDLKWGQGRRSSGNTIYF. In DNA, the CDR3 is TGTGCCAGCAGCTTAGATCTAAAGTGGGGACAGGGGAGACGATCGTCTGGAAACACCATATATTTT. The gene calls are TRBV11-2 and TRBJ1-3, with 10 bases matching TRBD1. This CDR3 has 22 residues. Germline V gene sequence: CDR1 SGHAT, CDR2 FQNNGV. Trimming at V came to 0 bases and at J to 1 base, leaving 18 bases not matched to a gene.

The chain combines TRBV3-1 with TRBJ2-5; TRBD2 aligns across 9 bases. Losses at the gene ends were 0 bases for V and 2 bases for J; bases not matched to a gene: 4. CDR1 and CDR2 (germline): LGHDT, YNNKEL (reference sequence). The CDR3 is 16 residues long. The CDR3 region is CASSQERGGPQETQYF. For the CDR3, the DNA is TGTGCCAGCAGCCAAGAGCGGGGGGGCCCGCAAGAGACCCAGTACTTC.

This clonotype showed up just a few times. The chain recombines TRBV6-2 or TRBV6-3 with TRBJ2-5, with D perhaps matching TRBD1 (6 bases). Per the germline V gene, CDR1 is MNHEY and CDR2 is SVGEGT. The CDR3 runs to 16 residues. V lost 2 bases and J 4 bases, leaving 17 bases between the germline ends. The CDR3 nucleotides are TGTGCCAGCAGTTACGGGGGCCAGGGTCGCGTAGAGACCCAGTACTTC. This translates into CASSYGGQGRVETQYF.

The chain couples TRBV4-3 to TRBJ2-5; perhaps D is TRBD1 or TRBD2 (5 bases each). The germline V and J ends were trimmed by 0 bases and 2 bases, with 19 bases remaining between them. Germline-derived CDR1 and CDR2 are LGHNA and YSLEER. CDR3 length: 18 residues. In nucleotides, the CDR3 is TGCGCCAGCAGCCAAGATTGGGTCGGGGTAAGGGGACAAGAGACCCAGTACTTC. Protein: CASSQDWVGVRGQETQYF.

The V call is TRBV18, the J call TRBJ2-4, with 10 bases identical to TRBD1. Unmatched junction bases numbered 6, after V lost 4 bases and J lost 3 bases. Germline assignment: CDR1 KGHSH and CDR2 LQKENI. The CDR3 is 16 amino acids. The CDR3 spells CASSLRDRGFKNIQYF. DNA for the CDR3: TGTGCCAGCTCACTCCGGGACAGGGGATTCAAAAACATTCAGTACTTC.